This T cell receptor (beta chain) is drawn from a study of CD8 T cells in ankylosing spondylitis. The TCR beta libraries were generated through quantitative 5'-RACE incorporating molecular barcodes. TCRdb re-called the 5' RACE reads with MiXCR, one entry per CDR3 protein. Among under 300,000 distinct CDR3 sequences, about 11% were seen once, and the ten largest hold around 7%. The germline V gene has CDR1 SGHTA and CDR2 FQGNSA. The CDR3 is 13 amino acids. On this clonotype itself: Its antigen is unknown. This may stem from a read error, because a much larger clone lies one nucleotide away.

Study-wide points: Reportedly, matched ankylosing spondylitis synovial fluid was significantly enriched for disease-linked clones.

The rearrangement joins TRBV7-2 to TRBJ1-1; no reliable D call. The clonotype was recovered from a male donor with ankylosing spondylitis or in good health (not recorded which). Sequenced: blood, either unsorted or a sorted T cell fraction (not recorded which). The CDR3 reads CANSPIWTVEAFF. The DNA of the CDR3 is TGTGCCAACAGCCCGATTTGGACCGTCGAAGCTTTCTTT. Using reference TRBV7-2 and TRBJ1-1 for the parts outside the CDR3, the full variable domain is GAGVSQSPSNKVTEKGKDVELRCDPISGHTALYWYRQSLGQGLEFLIYFQGNSAPDKSGLPSDRFSAERTGGSVSTLTIQRTQQEDSAVYLCANSPIWTVEAFFGQGTRLTVV.